This T cell receptor beta chain was obtained from a study of shared clonotypes between healthy human individuals (dated by TCRdb to 2020 to 2021). Concerning the study at large: The cohort included three men and a couple of women between 18 and 49 years of age. For each donor, CD4 naive and CD4 memory were each run on three plates, CD8 naive on two plates, and CD8 memory on one plate. The study deeply sequenced blood TCR repertoires of about 5 healthy adults to estimate repertoire size and the extent of clonotype sharing between individuals. To increase sequencing depth and limit assay-specific biases, different laboratories used diverse techniques to prepare libraries and sequence TCR repertoires. Between about 0.8 and 9.5 billion PBMCs per donor were obtained by leukapheresis. Study-wide conclusions, independent of this receptor: Even with the large sequencing depth, rarefaction of the sorted-subset datasets indicated that sequencing was incomplete. Because the study included only a small number of donors, the genetic and exposure-history diversity represented was limited. Sharing across a few donors was observed for roughly 5.4% of naive CD4, less than 4% of naive CD8, around 2.5% of memory CD4, and about 0.38% of memory CD8 clonotypes. Naive subsets generally had larger estimated clonotype richness than memory subsets did. Only blood was sampled, and tissue TCR repertoires likely differ from those in blood. Pairwise subsampling led to the expectation that sequencing depth would affect the degree of clonotype sharing among donors. Clonotypes shared by all four sorted-subset donors showed higher generation probabilities than non-shared clonotypes.

This clone has a count of ten or more. Its target antigen remains unknown. No quality values exist for individual bases; no much larger clone is one base distant. Using the deep immunoSEQ assay, multiplex PCR amplified TCR CDR3 regions from genomic DNA. Genomic DNA extracted from each cell subset was distributed evenly over all wells of several immunoSEQ 96-well plates, and each plate served as one replicate. For sorted subsets, roughly 200 ng of genomic DNA, equivalent to some 30,000 T cell genomes, went into each replicate PCR. Purified libraries were quantified with a Qubit 3.0 fluorometer, sized on a Bioanalyzer 2100, and re-quantified with the KAPA Library Quantification kit. Every immunoSEQ 96-well plate was sequenced on a separate single-read 150-cycle Illumina NextSeq 550 flow cell. Per the source publication's procedure: Because the immunoSEQ output included only junctional sequences and no quality scores, the filtering could not be the same as the filtering used for full-length reads. To assign V/J genes and CDR3, sequences were annotated against IMGT germline references using PyIR, a Python wrapper for IgBLAST v1.9. Reads were filtered out if the reads had weak V/J assignments (E-value above 1e-6), no CDR3, stop codons, out-of-frame junctions, or ambiguous translated residues. V3J clonotypes were defined by identical inferred V gene, J gene, and CDR3 amino acid sequence. Percentage overlap between repertoires was computed as shared unique clonotypes divided by the size of the smaller repertoire. Repertoire richness was assessed with RTK rarefaction, the Chao1 estimator, and Recon v2.1 estimates of unobserved clonotypes. For all TCRbeta clonotypes obtained by the gDNA method from several donors, generation probabilities were computed with OLGA. The clones in this table, taken by TCRdb from immuneACCESS, are in-frame only. Not every clone is retained; where verified, under half of the shortfall comes from an unresolved V gene, and the cause of the rest is unknown. D and trimming were read from the DNA, whereas the V and J calls and clone size are those reported in that table. The sample data list 950,000 to 1,200,000 clones, and around three quarters of these were observed just once. 0.89% of the sample comes from the top ten.

From V the trimming removes 7 bases and from J it removes 3 bases, while the gene matches leave 9 bases of the junction unaccounted for. Based on the germline V gene, the CDR1 and CDR2 sequences are SGHRS and YFSETQ. Inclusive of the bounding cysteine and phenylalanine, the CDR3 is 15 residues long. CDR3 DNA is the only sequence kept; it has 45 bases, read in frame from the first base. The donors were healthy, HIV-negative adults who had no recently reported acute infections or vaccinations. Every donor was a Caucasian adult residing in Nashville, Tennessee, USA. CD4+ T cells were enriched by magnetic negative selection; naive cells were then positively selected on CD45RA, and the negative fraction formed the memory subset. After blood collection by leukapheresis, PBMCs were isolated using Ficoll-Histopaque density gradient centrifugation and then cryopreserved in the vapor phase of liquid nitrogen. Analytical flow cytometry was used to check the purity and quantity of every magnetically sorted T cell population. Genomic DNA was isolated from every sorted fraction and measured by UV absorbance on a Nanodrop 2000c.

The source is a man aged 18-30 years in good health. Some clones in this sample may be carry-over from other donors' samples. Sequenced input: memory CD4+ T cells from PBMCs. The cell subset or site label for this specimen denotes: CD45RA-negative fraction. This chain is built from TRBV5-1 and TRBJ2-7, and 11 junctional nucleotides match TRBD1. The CDR3 sequence is CASSLSGTGGYEQYF. The bases are TGCGCCAGCTCCCTTAGTGGGACAGGGGGCTACGAGCAGTACTTC.